Listed here is a single T cell receptor beta chain. Its antigen is undetermined. All the patients suffered relapse after autologous stem cell transplantation, and brentuximab vedotin exposure differed. Thawed PBMCs were the source of CD8+ T cells, obtained through magnetic negative selection. These data are taken from a study of PD-1 blockade in classical Hodgkin lymphoma. General study points: Significantly greater TCR diversity emerged by C4D1 in CD4+ cells but not CD8+ cells. The diversity seen at baseline in complete responders resembled that of newly diagnosed patients. Baseline TCR diversity was reportedly lower in newly diagnosed patients than in healthy donors. It was reported as lower still in relapsed/refractory patients. The authors excluded patients who started nivolumab under 1 year after ASCT.

Clones were read by immunoSEQ multiplex PCR, and TCRdb kept only the in-frame ones, dropping some. The sample shows about 12,000 clones, more than 70% of them seen only once. The V gene's germline CDR1 is MRHNA and CDR2 SNTAGT. The ends were cut back, 0 bases at V and 13 bases at J, with 13 bases in the middle. The CDR3 has 13 residues. The sequence was collected from a human donor with classical Hodgkin lymphoma. Sample: CD8+ T cells from blood, taken at baseline. The rearrangement links TRBV6-4 to TRBJ2-1; TRBD2 might be the D (5 bases). CDR3 in amino acids: CASSDSGSGSQFF. The CDR3 DNA is TGTGCCAGCAGTGACTCGGGGTCGGGGAGTCAGTTCTTC.